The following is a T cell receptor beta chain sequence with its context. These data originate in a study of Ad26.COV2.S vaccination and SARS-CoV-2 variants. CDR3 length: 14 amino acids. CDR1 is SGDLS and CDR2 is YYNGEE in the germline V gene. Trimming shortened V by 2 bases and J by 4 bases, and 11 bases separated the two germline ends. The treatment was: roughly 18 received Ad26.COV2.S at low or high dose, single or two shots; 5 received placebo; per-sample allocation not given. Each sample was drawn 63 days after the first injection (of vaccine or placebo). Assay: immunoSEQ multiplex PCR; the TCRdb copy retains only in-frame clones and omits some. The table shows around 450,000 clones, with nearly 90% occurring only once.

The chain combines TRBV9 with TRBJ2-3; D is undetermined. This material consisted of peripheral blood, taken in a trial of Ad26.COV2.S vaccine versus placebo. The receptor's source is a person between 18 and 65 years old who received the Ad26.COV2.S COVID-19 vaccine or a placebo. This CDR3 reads CASSVEVQADTQYF. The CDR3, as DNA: TGTGCCAGCAGCGTTGAAGTTCAGGCAGATACGCAGTATTTT.